These T cell receptor beta chains were read from a single sample in a study of shared clonotypes between healthy human individuals. Measured with immunoSEQ multiplex PCR; TCRdb has only the in-frame clones, and not every one. The sample has 1.6 million or so clones; just under 99% are singletons. The material sequenced was naive CD4+ T cells sorted from blood. The receptors here all came from a young man in good health. Each CDR3 is given with its conserved first and last residue. Fields, in order: CDR3 DNA, CDR3 protein, V gene, CDR3 length, D gene, clone size, J gene. A D gene is named only where the DNA matches it firmly. Expanded clones are given a class, and other clones once, few, many or no size at all.

DNA: TGTGCCAGCATCAAAGGGACAGGTGGGATCGACCGCTACGAGCAGTACTTC; CDR3: CASIKGTGGIDRYEQYF; V: TRBV28; length: 17; D: TRBD1; size: -; J: TRBJ2-7
DNA: TGTGCCAGCAGTTACACTCGGACAGGGACTGGAAACACCATATATTTT; CDR3: CASSYTRTGTGNTIYF; V: TRBV6-5; length: 16; D: TRBD1; size: once; J: TRBJ1-3
DNA: TGTGCCAGCAGCGTAGGCGATTACTACGAGCAGTACTTC; CDR3: CASSVGDYYEQYF; V: TRBV9; length: 13; D: -; size: -; J: TRBJ2-7
DNA: TGTGCCATCACTCCGGACAGGGCGGGTGGCTACACCTTC; CDR3: CAITPDRAGGYTF; V: TRBV10-3; length: 13; D: TRBD1; size: -; J: TRBJ1-2
DNA: TGTGCCAGCAGCCTCTACTTACAGGGCCGCCGCTCTGGGGCCAACGTCCTGACTTTC; CDR3: CASSLYLQGRRSGANVLTF; V: TRBV7-9; length: 19; D: -; size: -; J: TRBJ2-6
DNA: TGTGCCAGCAGCGCCGGGACTAGCGGGAAGTACAATGAGCAGTTCTTC; CDR3: CASSAGTSGKYNEQFF; V: TRBV9; length: 16; D: TRBD2; size: -; J: TRBJ2-1
DNA: TGTGCCAGCTCACCGGCTCATTCTAGCACAGATACGCAGTATTTT; CDR3: CASSPAHSSTDTQYF; V: TRBV18; length: 15; D: -; size: -; J: TRBJ2-3
DNA: TGTGCCAGCAGCGTAGGGACAGGGGGTCTGGAAGCTTTCTTT; CDR3: CASSVGTGGLEAFF; V: TRBV9; length: 14; D: TRBD1; size: -; J: TRBJ1-1
DNA: TGTGCCAGCTCACCACAGTCGGACTACGAGCAGTACTTC; CDR3: CASSPQSDYEQYF; V: TRBV18; length: 13; D: -; size: -; J: TRBJ2-7
DNA: TGTGCCATCAGTGGAATACCGGGACAGGGACGGACTAGCTCCTACGAGCAGTACTTC; CDR3: CAISGIPGQGRTSSYEQYF; V: TRBV10-3; length: 19; D: TRBD1; size: -; J: TRBJ2-7
DNA: TGTGCCAGCAGCTTAGTTTTATGGGAGCAGTTCTTC; CDR3: CASSLVLWEQFF; V: TRBV7-2; length: 12; D: -; size: -; J: TRBJ2-1
DNA: TGTGCCAGCAGCTTGGGATATGAGGAGCAGTTCTTC; CDR3: CASSLGYEEQFF; V: TRBV5-4; length: 12; D: -; size: once; J: TRBJ2-1
DNA: TGTGCCAGCACGGGACTAGCGGGAGAGACCCAGTACTTC; CDR3: CASTGLAGETQYF; V: TRBV9; length: 13; D: TRBD2; size: -; J: TRBJ2-5
DNA: TGTGCCAGCAGTGACACAGGTGCCAAAAACATTCAGTACTTC; CDR3: CASSDTGAKNIQYF; V: TRBV25-1; length: 14; D: -; size: -; J: TRBJ2-4
DNA: TGCGCCAGCAGCCTCCTAGGACAGACCTCTGGAAACACCATATATTTT; CDR3: CASSLLGQTSGNTIYF; V: TRBV4-1; length: 16; D: -; size: -; J: TRBJ1-3
DNA: TGTGCCAGCAGCCAAAGGACAGGACAAACCACTGAAGCTTTCTTT; CDR3: CASSQRTGQTTEAFF; V: TRBV14; length: 15; D: TRBD1; size: -; J: TRBJ1-1
DNA: TGTGCCAGCAGTTACTCGATCAAGGACAGGCTAGAGACCCAGTACTTC; CDR3: CASSYSIKDRLETQYF; V: TRBV6-6; length: 16; D: TRBD1; size: -; J: TRBJ2-5
DNA: TGTGCCAGCAGTCGAGGGATTAGCAATCAGCCCCAGCATTTT; CDR3: CASSRGISNQPQHF; V: TRBV27; length: 14; D: -; size: -; J: TRBJ1-5
DNA: TGTGCCAGCAGTTTCACAGGGATTTACACCGGGGAGCTGTTTTTT; CDR3: CASSFTGIYTGELFF; V: TRBV28; length: 15; D: -; size: once; J: TRBJ2-2
DNA: TGTGCCAGCAGACCTGGACAGGGAAGGTACGAGCAGTACTTC; CDR3: CASRPGQGRYEQYF; V: TRBV7-2; length: 14; D: TRBD1; size: -; J: TRBJ2-7
DNA: TGTGCCAGCAGCTTGGGTCACTATGGCTACACCTTC; CDR3: CASSLGHYGYTF; V: TRBV5-6; length: 12; D: -; size: -; J: TRBJ1-2
DNA: TGTGCCAGCAGCTTTTTGGGTCAGCCCCAGCATTTT; CDR3: CASSFLGQPQHF; V: TRBV5-8; length: 12; D: -; size: -; J: TRBJ1-5
DNA: TGCGCCAGCAGCTTGGACGTTGGTTCCGGGAATACGCAGTATTTT; CDR3: CASSLDVGSGNTQYF; V: TRBV5-1; length: 15; D: -; size: -; J: TRBJ2-3
DNA: TGTGCCAGCTCACCACCGGGATCAGTCTACGAGCAGTACTTC; CDR3: CASSPPGSVYEQYF; V: TRBV18; length: 14; D: -; size: -; J: TRBJ2-7
DNA: TGTGCCAGCAGCTCCCGGGCGCGCGGGTTTGCCGGGGAGCTGTTTTTT; CDR3: CASSSRARGFAGELFF; V: TRBV7-8; length: 16; D: -; size: -; J: TRBJ2-2
DNA: TGTGCCAGCAGTAGCAACCTAGCGGTCCGGGGGGAGCAGTACTTC; CDR3: CASSSNLAVRGEQYF; V: TRBV6-6; length: 15; D: TRBD2; size: -; J: TRBJ2-7
DNA: TGCGCCAGCAGCCAAGGAGTGCCCTCCTACAATGAGCAGTTCTTC; CDR3: CASSQGVPSYNEQFF; V: TRBV4-1; length: 15; D: -; size: -; J: TRBJ2-1
DNA: TGTGCCAGCAGCCGTGATTACACTGAAGCTTTCTTT; CDR3: CASSRDYTEAFF; V: TRBV7-9; length: 12; D: -; size: -; J: TRBJ1-1
DNA: TGCAGTGCGATTAACACAGATACGCAGTATTTT; CDR3: CSAINTDTQYF; V: TRBV20-1; length: 11; D: -; size: -; J: TRBJ2-3
DNA: TGCGCCAGCAGCCAAGAATTCAGGACAGGGTGGTTCGAGCAGTACTTC; CDR3: CASSQEFRTGWFEQYF; V: TRBV4-3; length: 16; D: TRBD1; size: -; J: TRBJ2-7